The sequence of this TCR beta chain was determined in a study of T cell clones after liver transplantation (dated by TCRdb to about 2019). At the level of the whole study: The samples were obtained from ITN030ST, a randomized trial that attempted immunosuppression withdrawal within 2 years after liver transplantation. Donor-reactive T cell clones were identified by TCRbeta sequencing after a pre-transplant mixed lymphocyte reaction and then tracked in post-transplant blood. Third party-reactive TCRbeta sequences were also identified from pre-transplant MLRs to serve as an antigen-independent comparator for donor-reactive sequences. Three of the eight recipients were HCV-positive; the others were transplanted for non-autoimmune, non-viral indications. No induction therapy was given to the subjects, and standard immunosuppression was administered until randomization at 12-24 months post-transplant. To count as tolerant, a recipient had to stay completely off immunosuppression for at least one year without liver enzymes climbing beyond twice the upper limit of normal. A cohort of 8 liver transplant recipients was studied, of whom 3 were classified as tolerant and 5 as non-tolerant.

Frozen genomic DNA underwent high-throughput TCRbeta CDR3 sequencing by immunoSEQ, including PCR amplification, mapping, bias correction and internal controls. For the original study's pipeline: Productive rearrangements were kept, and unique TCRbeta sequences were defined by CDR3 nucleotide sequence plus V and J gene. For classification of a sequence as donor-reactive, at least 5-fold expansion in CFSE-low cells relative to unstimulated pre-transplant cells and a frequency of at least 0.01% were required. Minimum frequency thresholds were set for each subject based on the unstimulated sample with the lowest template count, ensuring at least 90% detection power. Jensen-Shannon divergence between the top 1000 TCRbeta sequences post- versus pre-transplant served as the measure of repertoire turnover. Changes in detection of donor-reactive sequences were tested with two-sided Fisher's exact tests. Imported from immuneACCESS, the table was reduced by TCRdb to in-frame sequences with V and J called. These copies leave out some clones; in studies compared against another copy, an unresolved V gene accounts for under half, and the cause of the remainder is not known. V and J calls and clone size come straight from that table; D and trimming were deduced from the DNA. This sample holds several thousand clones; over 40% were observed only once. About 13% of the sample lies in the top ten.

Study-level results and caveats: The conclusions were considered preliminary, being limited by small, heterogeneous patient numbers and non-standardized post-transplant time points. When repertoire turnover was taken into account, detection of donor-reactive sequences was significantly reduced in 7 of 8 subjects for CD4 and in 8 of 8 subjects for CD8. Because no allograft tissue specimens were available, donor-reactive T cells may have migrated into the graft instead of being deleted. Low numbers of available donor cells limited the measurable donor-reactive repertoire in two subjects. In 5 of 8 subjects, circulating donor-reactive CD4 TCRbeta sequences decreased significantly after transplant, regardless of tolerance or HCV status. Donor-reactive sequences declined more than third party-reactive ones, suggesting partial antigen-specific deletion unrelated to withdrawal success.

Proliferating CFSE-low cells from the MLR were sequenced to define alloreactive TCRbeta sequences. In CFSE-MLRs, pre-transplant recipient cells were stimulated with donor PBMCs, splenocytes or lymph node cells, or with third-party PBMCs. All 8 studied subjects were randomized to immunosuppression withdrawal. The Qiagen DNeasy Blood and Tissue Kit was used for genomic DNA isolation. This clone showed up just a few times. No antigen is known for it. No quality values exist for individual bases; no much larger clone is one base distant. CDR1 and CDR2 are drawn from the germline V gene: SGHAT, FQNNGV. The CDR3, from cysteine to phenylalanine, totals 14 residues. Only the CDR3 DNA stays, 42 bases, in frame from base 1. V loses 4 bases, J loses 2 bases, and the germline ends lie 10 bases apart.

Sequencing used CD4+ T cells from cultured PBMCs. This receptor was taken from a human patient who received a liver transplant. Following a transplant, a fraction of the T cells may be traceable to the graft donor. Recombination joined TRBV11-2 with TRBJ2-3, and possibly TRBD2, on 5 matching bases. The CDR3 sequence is CASSSGLNTDTQYF. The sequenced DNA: TGTGCCAGCAGCTCCGGACTGAACACAGATACGCAGTATTTT.